Sequencing of this T cell receptor beta chain was carried out in a study of early T cells in non-severe SARS-CoV-2 infection (dated by TCRdb to about 2021). Regarding the research as a whole: Because TCR sequencing was done on bulk RNA from unsorted whole blood, the alpha and beta chains could not be paired. Broader findings and caveats from the paper: Matching against VDJdb was skewed toward anti-spike CD8 responses, likely underestimated virus-specific expansions, and missed private and CD4 specificities.

The protocol used for the library was 5' RACE. Sequenced using a NextSeq 500. In the TCR library protocol, unique molecular identifiers were attached to individual cDNA molecules to correct for PCR bias and sequencing error. Sequencing covered both TCR alpha and beta chains, and within each sample the abundances of alpha and beta sequences were tightly co-correlated. In the authors' own workflow: Decombinator V4 was used to perform V gene, J gene and CDR3 annotation of TCR sequences. TCRs were defined as expanded if a significant change between any two time points was detected under a Poisson model with p below 0.0001. TCR abundances were normalised to the total number of TCRs sequenced per sample and expressed as counts per million. MAIT TCRs were defined by TRAV1-2 paired with TRAJ12, TRAJ20 or TRAJ33, and iNKT TCRs by TRAV10 paired with TRAJ18. VDJdb, accessed on 1 November 2021, was searched for TCRs annotated for CMV, EBV and SARS-CoV-2, and TCRs annotated for more than one antigen were excluded. TCRdb applied fastp at Q25 and MiXCR to the public reads, then kept only in-frame beta chains. Entries that share a CDR3 protein sequence are merged under the most common genes and DNA. The authors' filters were not applied to this entry. The sample table records about 80,000 distinct CDR3 sequences; 4.5% to 6% of these occur just once. The leading ten clones occupy roughly 7.3% of the sample.

There are a few counts of this clonotype. Its target antigen remains unknown. No base qualities exist here, and no much larger clone lies one base off it. A case-control design nested within a healthcare worker cohort in London, UK, was used, with weekly nasopharyngeal swab PCR tests and blood sampling performed. Healthcare workers were recruited between 23 and 31 March 2020, during the week of the UK lockdown, and were followed weekly for up to roughly 16 weeks. As encoded in the germline V gene (reference sequence), CDR1 is MNHEY while CDR2 is SMNVEV. The CDR3 runs 14 amino acids, cysteine and phenylalanine included. The retained sequence is limited to the CDR3, 42 bases, with the frame set at the first base. Compared with germline, V lacks 5 bases and J lacks 6 bases; bases without a gene match: 3.

The sequence derives from an adult who was a healthcare worker with PCR-confirmed SARS-CoV-2 infection or an uninfected control (not recorded which). The material sequenced was whole blood, taken at baseline. The V and J genes are TRBV27 and TRBJ2-7; 14 bases in the junction line up with TRBD2. The DNA sequence follows: TGTGCCAGCAGTCCCGGGACTAGCGGGAGCGAGCAGTACTTC. The resulting protein is CASSPGTSGSEQYF.